This T cell receptor beta chain was captured in a study of spatial heterogeneity in lung cancer (dated by TCRdb to between 2019 and 2020). Background for the entire study: More beta-chain than alpha-chain transcripts were consistently detected, likely reflecting higher beta-chain transcript abundance. In the raw uncorrected reads, each unique combination of TCR and UMI appeared more than ten times on average. In non-small cell lung cancer, the study quantitatively compared TCR alpha and beta repertoires across several tumor regions, matched nontumor lung, and blood. Nonsynonymous mutation counts, determined by whole-exome sequencing of tumor tissue, were related to TCR repertoire features. At surgery, 200 or so tumor regions, 61 to 65 matched nontumor lung samples and more than 50 PBMC samples were TCR-sequenced for both alpha and beta chains. Study-wide findings and limitations: Ubiquitous expanded tumor TCRs were detected in blood more often at tumor resection than at routine follow-up. Confirming at a functional level the hypothesis that regional TCRs recognize regional mutations was considered to require additional single-cell paired TCR alpha and beta sequencing.

Library preparation used 5' RACE. Instrument used: NextSeq 500. The TCR library protocol attached a unique molecular identifier to each TCR cDNA molecule to allow correction of PCR and sequencing errors. The authors' pipeline ran thus. Decombinator tools were used for TCR identification, UMI-based error correction and CDR3 extraction. Expanded TCRs were defined as those above a frequency of 2 per 1,000, corresponding to the top 1% of the tumor frequency distribution. Each repertoire was subsampled 100 times to 5,000 TCRs, after which Renyi diversity was computed with the R vegan package. To build CDR3 similarity networks, amino acid triplet string-kernel similarity was used, and CDR3s were connected when their pairwise similarity was above 0.82. TCRdb applied fastp at Q25 and MiXCR to the public reads, then kept only in-frame beta chains. Rows with one shared CDR3 protein collapse into an entry with the most common genes and DNA. The V and J calls come from TCRdb's annotation, not from the publication. Within this sample are 35,000 to 45,000 distinct CDR3 sequences, with 7% to 7.5% of them counted one time only. The top ten clones comprise 25% to 35% of the sample.

In its sample, this clonotype was seen many times. This clone's antigen is unknown. Per-base qualities were not stored, and no clone one base away is much larger. The sample's time point label is to be understood as: sample taken at primary tumor resection. Donors were about 70 patients with early-stage, untreated non-small cell lung cancer from the lung TRACERx cohort. Whole RNA extracted from tumor and nontumor lung tissue, or from cryopreserved PBMC samples, was used for TCR sequencing without cell sorting. Only patients for whom sufficient RNA was available from at least two tumor regions were selected for TCR sequencing. V drops 0 bases and J drops 6 bases, leaving 10 bases in between. The CDR3 numbers 14 residues from cysteine through phenylalanine. The retained sequence is limited to the CDR3, 42 bases, with the frame set at the first base. CDR1 and CDR2 (KGHSH, LQKENI) derive from the germline V gene.

Sample: PBMCs, taken at surgery. The V gene is TRBV18 and the J gene is TRBJ2-3; no confident D gene assignment can be made. This clonotype was obtained from a female donor with early-stage non-small cell lung cancer. The CDR3 protein is CASSPPESPDTQYF. At the DNA level, the sequence is TGTGCCAGCTCACCACCGGAGTCTCCCGATACGCAGTATTTT.